Following are 10 T cell receptor beta chains from one sample sequenced in a study of response to subunit inactivated influenza vaccine. TCRdb recomputed calls from the RT-PCR reads with MiXCR, one row per CDR3 protein. The sample records about 780,000 distinct CDR3 sequences, around 20% being singletons. The source was PBMCs from blood, collected around 5 days after vaccination. The receptors were gathered from a man aged 50 or older who received an inactivated influenza vaccine.

This clonotype was seen at least ten times. The chain joins TRBV5-6 to TRBJ1-1; D might be TRBD1 (5 bases). Trimming shortened V by 4 bases and J by 1 base, and 11 bases separated the two germline ends. Germline CDR1 is SGHDT and CDR2 is YYEEEE. There are 14 residues in the CDR3. CDR3 nucleotide sequence: TGTGCCAGCAGCCGAGGCAGGGCGAACACTGAAGCTTTCTTT. It translates to CASSRGRANTEAFF. Full variable domain (outside the CDR3, taken from reference TRBV5-6 and TRBJ1-1): DAGVTQSPTHLIKTRGQQVTLRCSPKSGHDTVSWYQQALGQGPQFIFQYYEEEERQRGNFPDRFSGHQFPNYSSELNVNALLLGDSALYLCASSRGRANTEAFFGQGTRLTVV.

This clonotype has only a few counts. The rearrangement uses TRBV5-6 and TRBJ2-3; a weak D match, TRBD2 (5 bases). From germline, CDR1 is SGHDT and CDR2 YYEEEE. Trimming removed 2 bases at V and 0 bases at J, with 16 bases between. The CDR3 has 17 amino acids. The CDR3 nucleotides are TGTGCCAGCAGCTTCGGATTCGCGAGGGAGAGCACAGATACGCAGTATTTT. Its protein is CASSFGFARESTDTQYF.

This clonotype was detected a few times. V and J are TRBV5-1 and TRBJ1-1; D is uncertain. The CDR3 loop spans 14 amino acids. Trimming shortened V by 4 bases and J by 1 base, and 11 bases separated the two germline ends. Germline CDR1 and CDR2: SGHRS and YFSETQ. For the CDR3, the DNA is TGCGCCAGCAGCAAACGGACGGGGAACACTGAAGCTTTCTTT. Encoded protein: CASSKRTGNTEAFF.

This clonotype was observed a few times. V is TRBV7-8 and J is TRBJ2-1; 14 nucleotides line up with TRBD2. This CDR3 contains 16 residues. The germline V gene encodes CDR1 SGHVS and CDR2 FQNEAQ. The trim removed 3 bases at V and 7 bases at J, leaving 5 bases unmatched. The CDR3: CASSLTSGGAGNEQFF. The DNA for the CDR3 is TGTGCCAGCAGCTTGACTAGCGGGGGGGCAGGGAATGAGCAGTTCTTC. The whole variable domain, filled in from reference TRBV7-8 and TRBJ2-1, reads GAGVSQSPRYKVAKRGQDVALRCDPISGHVSLFWYQQALGQGPEFLTYFQNEAQLDKSGLPSDRFFAERPEGSVSTLKIQRTQQEDSAVYLCASSLTSGGAGNEQFFGPGTRLTVL.

The CDR3 DNA sequence: TGTGCCGCCGGGACTAAAGAGACCCAGTACTTC. This sequence encodes CAAGTKETQYF. The chain uses TRBV10-3 and TRBJ2-5; 7 bases are a match to TRBD2. CDR1 ENHRY and CDR2 SYGVKD come from the germline V gene. This CDR3 is built from 11 residues. Trimming took 11 bases from V and 3 from J; bases not matched to a gene: 3.

V usage is TRBV7-9 and J usage is TRBJ2-1; tentatively, D is TRBD1 (5 bases). The CDR3 has 15 residues. From germline, CDR1 is SEHNR and CDR2 FQNEAQ (reference sequence). The V gene lost 1 base and the J gene lost 8 bases, with 15 bases spanning the gap. In nucleotides, the CDR3 is TGTGCCAGCAGCTTAGAGCGCTCTAGGGGTGATGAGCAGTTCTTC. Encoded protein: CASSLERSRGDEQFF. Based on the CDR3 plus reference TRBV7-9 and TRBJ2-1, the full variable domain is DTGVSQNPRHKITKRGQNVTFRCDPISEHNRLYWYRQTLGQGPEFLTYFQNEAQLEKSRLLSDRFSAERPKGSFSTLEIQRTEQGDSAMYLCASSLERSRGDEQFFGPGTRLTVL.

This clonotype was counted between two and nine times. V and J are TRBV5-1 and TRBJ2-7; D perhaps matches TRBD2 (5 bases). V lost 1 base to trimming and J lost 3 bases, with 17 bases between them. Germline V gene lookup returns CDR1 SGHRS and CDR2 YFSETQ. The CDR3 covers 16 residues. CDR3 in amino acids: CASSLSFGSGFYEQYF. The CDR3 bases are TGCGCCAGCAGCTTGAGTTTTGGCAGCGGCTTCTACGAGCAGTACTTC.

This chain connects TRBV2 to TRBJ2-1, with 10 bases that match TRBD1. V lost 2 bases and J lost 9; bases outside the gene matches: 1. This CDR3 has 13 amino acids. In germline, CDR1 is SNHLY, CDR2 FYNNEI. Here the CDR3 DNA reads TGTGCCAGCAGTGAAAGGACAGGGGGTGAGCAGTTCTTC. This sequence encodes CASSERTGGEQFF.

CDR3 in amino acids: CASSPGSIPDTQYF. The CDR3 region has the DNA TGTGCCAGCAGCCCCGGGAGCATCCCAGATACGCAGTATTTT. This rearrangement joins TRBV6-2 or TRBV6-3 to TRBJ2-3, with D tentatively TRBD2 (6 bases). V lost 6 bases and J lost 4, with 14 bases in between. This CDR3 has 14 amino acids. Germline loops: CDR1 MNHEY, CDR2 SVGEGT.

The rearrangement joins TRBV5-1 to TRBJ1-1; D is undetermined. There are 13 residues in the CDR3. Per germline, CDR1 SGHRS and CDR2 YFSETQ. Trimming stripped 7 bases from V and 7 bases from J, with 17 bases between. The DNA for the CDR3 is TGCGCCAGCCGTAACCCCCCGGGCAATGAAGCTTTCTTT. Protein product: CASRNPPGNEAFF.